This T cell receptor (beta chain) came from a study of OX40 agonist ivuxolimab in advanced cancers. Study at large: Therapy given before enrollment (anti-PD-1, anti-PD-L1 or anti-CTLA-4) was allowed, and over 35% had some.

This CDR3 is built from 13 residues. The germline gives CDR1 MNHNY, CDR2 SVGAGI (reference sequence). Trimming removed 11 bases from V and 9 bases from J, with 23 bases in between. Repertoires were generated with immunoSEQ multiplex PCR, while TCRdb's copy carries only in-frame clones and drops some. The sample has fewer than 85,000 clones, 65% to 90% seen once. The material sequenced was CD4+ or CD8+ T cells sorted from blood, taken in a trial of the OX40 agonist ivuxolimab. The receptor comes from an adult with an advanced solid tumor such as melanoma, head and neck, liver or kidney cancer. The chain employs TRBV6-6 and TRBJ2-7; the D call may be TRBD1 or TRBD2 (5 bases each). The CDR3 sequence: CACRGPPEGGQYF. The CDR3 DNA reads TGTGCCTGCCGGGGCCCCCCGGAAGGCGGGCAGTACTTC.